The rows below give T cell receptor beta chains drawn from one sample of a study of blood T cell repertoires in COVID-19. The data were produced by immunoSEQ multiplex PCR, yet TCRdb's version contains in-frame clones alone and is incomplete. The data show 70,000 to 90,000 clones, 85% seen once. Sequenced sample: peripheral blood. These receptors all come from a man aged 55 to 70 with acute or convalescent COVID-19. The CDR3 runs from the conserved cysteine through the conserved F or W. D genes are given only for firm matches. Clone size is stated in some rows and not others, as once, few, many or a class when expanded.

TRBJ1-2 NA TRBV19 NA CASDTSNYGYTF TGTGCCAGTGATACATCTAACTATGGCTACACCTTC
TRBJ2-3 NA TRBV5-1 NA CASSLGQMSTDTQYF TGCGCCAGCAGCTTGGGGCAGATGAGCACAGATACGCAGTATTTT
TRBJ1-1 NA TRBV5-1 TRBD1 CASSLRQGNTEAFF TGCGCCAGCAGCTTAAGACAGGGTAACACTGAAGCTTTCTTT
TRBJ2-1 few TRBV7-2 NA CASSTQGDLIGEQFF TGTGCCAGCAGCACACAGGGTGATCTTATCGGTGAGCAGTTCTTC
TRBJ1-4 NA TRBV5-6 NA CASSLAKQGNEKLFF TGTGCCAGCAGCTTGGCAAAACAGGGAAATGAAAAACTGTTTTTT
TRBJ2-7 NA TRBV6-5 TRBD1 CASSYRRTGAYEQYF TGTGCCAGCAGTTACAGACGTACAGGGGCCTACGAGCAGTACTTC
TRBJ2-7 NA TRBV12-3/TRBV12-4 NA CASRNGWSEQYF TGTGCCAGCCGGAACGGGTGGAGCGAGCAGTACTTC
TRBJ2-1 few TRBV5-1 NA CASSLSGVHEQFF TGCGCCAGCAGCTTGTCCGGAGTCCATGAGCAGTTCTTC
TRBJ1-1 NA TRBV5-1 NA CASSLYSQLNTEAFF TGCGCCAGCAGCTTGTACTCACAGTTGAACACTGAAGCTTTCTTT
TRBJ1-2 NA TRBV19 TRBD1 CASSLEIGDRGINYGYTF TGTGCCAGTAGTCTGGAGATTGGAGACAGGGGAATTAACTATGGCTACACCTTC
TRBJ2-3 NA TRBV7-3 NA CASSFFAGTDTQYF TGTGCCAGCAGCTTCTTCGCGGGGACAGATACGCAGTATTTT
TRBJ1-4 NA TRBV19 NA CASVDPMEEKLFF TGTGCCAGTGTAGATCCCATGGAGGAAAAACTGTTTTTT
TRBJ1-4 NA TRBV6-5 NA CASSFDGTALGEKLFF TGTGCCAGCAGTTTCGATGGAACAGCTTTGGGCGAAAAACTGTTTTTT
TRBJ1-1 NA TRBV30 NA CAWARGLDTEAFF TGTGCCTGGGCGCGGGGCTTGGACACTGAAGCTTTCTTT
TRBJ1-2 NA TRBV19 NA CASSIVDSYGYTF TGTGCCAGTAGTATAGTTGACAGCTATGGCTACACCTTC
TRBJ2-5 NA TRBV20-1 NA CSVGRGATQYF TGCAGTGTTGGCAGGGGTGCGACCCAGTACTTC
TRBJ2-1 NA TRBV19 NA CASHSSSYNEQFF TGTGCCAGTCATTCTAGCTCCTACAATGAGCAGTTCTTC
TRBJ2-3 NA TRBV5-1 TRBD2 CASSLYGGTDTQYF TGCGCCAGCAGCTTATACGGGGGGACAGATACGCAGTATTTT